The source of this T cell receptor beta chain is a study of blood T cell repertoires in COVID-19 (TCRdb year 2020). Study-wide context: Collaborator samples came from the United States, Italy and Spain and covered acute and convalescent phases of COVID-19. Where available, HLA class I and class II types were taken from metadata supplied by the sample provider and were not determined by assay-based typing. The samples were drawn from the first 160 participants of the ongoing ImmuneRACE study and from roughly 1,300 subjects provided by 6 global collaborators. Sample metadata almost always included a de-identified subject ID, COVID-19 status, age in years and sex. The material from the prospective study consisted of cDNA or gDNA derived from T cells, B-cell-depleted T cells, or PBMCs. Deeply sampled blood TCRbeta repertoires from subjects exposed to, actively infected with, or recovered from COVID-19 were included in the dataset. A freely available public database, intended as a resource for researchers studying the immune response to SARS-CoV-2, is where the repertoires were released.

The collaborating institutions used their own protocols to collect whole blood in K2EDTA tubes. For TCRbeta analysis, collaborator samples were shipped as frozen whole blood, as isolated PBMCs, or as DNA extracted from either sample type. The immunoSEQ Assay, a bias-controlled multiplex PCR, was used to amplify TCRbeta CDR3 regions from genomic DNA. As for the authors' bioinformatics: The number of nucleated cells in each sample was estimated from the amplification of reference gene primers within the assay. To quantify the absolute abundance of each unique TCRbeta CDR3 rearrangement, sequence reads were collapsed and filtered. For each sample, productive Simpson clonality was calculated by taking the square root of Simpson's diversity index across productive rearrangements. TCRdb mirrors the immuneACCESS table, restricted to in-frame sequences. Some clones are absent from its copies; in checked studies, under half trace to an unresolved V gene, and the reason for the others is unknown. Clonal size and the V and J genes are those of that table, whereas D and trimming came from the DNA. The sample records 200,000 to 250,000 clones, roughly 80% of which are singletons. In total, the top ten clones hold approximately 2.6% of the sample.

Looking up the germline V gene yields CDR1 MDHEN and CDR2 SYDVKM. The CDR3, from cysteine to phenylalanine, totals 11 residues. Only the CDR3 part of the read is kept: 33 bases, read in frame from the first base. A distance of 9 bases separates the germline ends of V and J, which lose 5 bases and 11 bases respectively. Of note for this clone: The clone's antigen remains unknown. It has no much larger one-base neighbor in the sample; base qualities were not kept.

The study at large found these results: Clinical and demographic metadata were provided uncurated, with the amount varying by source and participant.

The chain joins TRBV28 to TRBJ1-4; confidence is insufficient to name the D gene. This TCR came from a woman between 70 and 85 years old with active or convalescent COVID-19. Input material: peripheral blood. The CDR3 region has the sequence CASSPRGKLFF. Read as DNA, the sequence is TGTGCCAGCAGTCCCCGGGGTAAACTGTTTTTT.